The present T cell receptor beta chain was sequenced within a study of T-cell memory formation after mild COVID-19. Trimming took 5 bases from V and 4 from J, leaving 13 bases between them. The germline V gene has CDR1 SGHTA and CDR2 FQGNSA. CDR3 size: 14 residues. TCRdb reprocessed the 5' RACE reads via MiXCR and lists one record per CDR3 protein. This sample has approximately 260,000 distinct CDR3 sequences, with 16% found just once. The chain employs TRBV7-2 and TRBJ2-3; unclear D gene. This TCR was sampled from a man younger than 35 who had mild COVID-19 (a few samples of this study predate the infection). Cell type and time point are not known. Specimen: PBMCs or a T cell subset sorted from them (not recorded which). The CDR3 sequence: CASSPSGPADTQYF. The CDR3 nucleotides read TGTGCCAGCAGCCCGTCCGGCCCAGCAGATACGCAGTATTTT.